These 24 T cell receptor beta chains came from one sample sequenced in a study of blood T cell repertoires in COVID-19. Sequencing was performed with immunoSEQ multiplex PCR; in TCRdb, only in-frame clones are kept and a portion is missing. The table lists some 120,000 clones, 90% of them singletons. Sequencing was done on a sample of peripheral blood. Source of these receptors: a man aged 50 to 60 with active COVID-19.

The chain is built from TRBV5-8 and TRBJ1-2; 11 bases are shared with TRBD1. V lost 8 bases to trimming and J lost 7 bases; unmatched junction nucleotides: 13. The CDR3 loop spans 15 amino acids. Germline V gene data show CDR1 as SGHTS and CDR2 as YDEGEE. The CDR3 is CASLFGWTGGGGYTF. The DNA of the CDR3 is TGTGCCAGTCTCTTTGGTTGGACAGGGGGCGGTGGCTACACCTTC.

The gene calls are TRBV3-1 (or the pseudogene TRBV3-2) and TRBJ1-1, with D maybe TRBD1 (6 bases). The CDR3 runs 14 residues. Germline CDR1 LGHDT, CDR2 YNNKEL (reference sequence). With 1 base removed from V and 3 bases from J, the gap between germline ends came to 9 bases. The CDR3 is CASSQAGHHTEAFF. The CDR3 bases are TGTGCCAGCAGCCAAGCGGGACACCACACTGAAGCTTTCTTT.

The chain recombines TRBV14 with TRBJ2-3; TRBD2 agrees at 8 bases. Germline lookup yields CDR1 SGHDN and CDR2 FVKESK. The CDR3 extends over 16 amino acids. The trim removed 5 bases at V and 0 bases at J, leaving 7 bases unmatched. CDR3 in DNA: TGTGCCAGCAGCACCCTACTAGCGGCTAGCACAGATACGCAGTATTTT. Translation gives CASSTLLAASTDTQYF.

The CDR3 DNA sequence: TGTGCCAGCAGCCCCGGGACTAGCGGGGCTGCGGCGGACAATGAGCAGTTCTTC. Residues: CASSPGTSGAAADNEQFF. The rearrangement uses TRBV11-3 and TRBJ2-1, with TRBD2 matching 13 bases. Looked up from germline, CDR1 is SGHNT and CDR2 is YENEEA. The CDR3 covers 18 residues. The V segment lost 5 bases and the J segment 5 bases; nucleotides outside the gene matches: 12.

V and J are TRBV5-5 and TRBJ2-7, with TRBD1 matching 11 bases. CDR1 SGHKS and CDR2 YYEKEE come from the germline V gene (reference sequence). V trimming: 4 bases; J trimming: 4 bases; junction bases outside the gene matches: 4. CDR3 length: 14 amino acids. The CDR3 region has the DNA TGTGCCAGCAGCAATGGACAGGGGGCGTACGAGCAGTACTTC. Translating gives CASSNGQGAYEQYF.

The rearrangement uses TRBV27 and TRBJ2-1; 8 bases line up with TRBD2. Germline V gene sequence: CDR1 MNHEY, CDR2 SMNVEV (reference sequence). The CDR3 is 14 amino acids. The J segment lost 6 bases and the V segment lost 3 bases, leaving 4 bases of the junction unmatched. The DNA for the CDR3 is TGTGCCAGCAGTTTTAGCGGGACTTCCAATGAGCAGTTCTTC. It is translated as CASSFSGTSNEQFF.

The chain employs TRBV5-4 and TRBJ2-7, with TRBD1 matching over 9 bases. The germline CDR1 and CDR2 sequences are SGHNT and YYREEE (reference sequence). This CDR3 is 19 amino acids long. V trimming: 4 bases; J trimming: 2 bases; junction bases outside the gene matches: 19. This CDR3 reads CASSASGTGKTGAAYEQYF. Written as DNA, the CDR3 is TGTGCCAGCAGCGCCTCCGGGACAGGGAAAACGGGCGCGGCCTACGAGCAGTACTTC. Drawing the rest from reference TRBV5-4 and TRBJ2-7, the complete variable domain is ETGVTQSPTHLIKTRGQQVTLRCSSQSGHNTVSWYQQALGQGPQFIFQYYREEENGRGNFPPRFSGLQFPNYSSELNVNALELDDSALYLCASSASGTGKTGAAYEQYFGPGTRLTVT.

This clone was observed a few times. The rearrangement uses TRBV4-2 and TRBJ2-3; 12 nucleotides line up with TRBD2. J lost 5 bases, V lost 2 bases, and 2 bases had no gene match. The length of the CDR3 is 15 residues. The germline V gene has CDR1 LGHNA and CDR2 YNFKEQ. The CDR3 is CASSQRTSGKDTQYF. The CDR3 nucleotides are TGTGCCAGCAGCCAACGGACTAGCGGGAAAGATACGCAGTATTTT.

In its sample, this clone was seen once. This chain links TRBV6-5 with TRBJ2-7; 7 nucleotides line up with TRBD1. The V segment lost 5 bases and the J segment 0 bases; nucleotides outside the gene matches: 7. Germline assignment: CDR1 MNHEY and CDR2 SVGAGI. The CDR3 runs to 15 residues. CDR3 amino acids: CASSQDRTSSYEQYF. The CDR3 nucleotides read TGTGCCAGCAGTCAGGACAGGACCAGCTCCTACGAGCAGTACTTC.

The chain combines TRBV3-1 (or the pseudogene TRBV3-2) with TRBJ1-3; unclear D gene. CDR1 and CDR2 from the germline V gene are LGHDT and YNNKEL (reference sequence). The germline V and J ends were trimmed by 4 bases and 1 base, with 8 bases remaining between them. The CDR3 is 14 amino acids. In DNA, the CDR3 is TGTGCCAGCAGCCGATCGGGGTCTGGAAACACCATATATTTT. Translated, it gives CASSRSGSGNTIYF.

The gene calls are TRBV19 and TRBJ1-5, with a tentative D call TRBD1 (5 bases). The germline CDR1 and CDR2 sequences are LNHDA and SQIVND (reference sequence). The ends were cut back, 3 bases at V and 4 bases at J, with 13 bases in the middle. The CDR3 has 15 amino acids. CDR3: CASSMGFGGNQPQHF. CDR3 DNA: TGTGCCAGTAGTATGGGGTTTGGGGGGAATCAGCCCCAGCATTTT.

Of note for this clone: The identical CDR3 is also encoded by other nucleotide sequences in the sample. V usage is TRBV5-4 and J usage is TRBJ2-3; D may be TRBD2 (7 bases). The ends were cut back, 5 bases at V and 5 bases at J, with 15 bases in the middle. The CDR3 runs 14 residues. Germline V gene lookup returns CDR1 SGHNT and CDR2 YYREEE (reference sequence). The CDR3 coding sequence is TGTGCCAGCAGTCGGGCGGGGGCCAGAGATACGCAGTATTTT. Translating it yields CASSRAGARDTQYF.

V usage is TRBV4-1 and J usage is TRBJ2-3; 13 bases agree with TRBD2. This CDR3 is 16 amino acids long. Looked up from germline, CDR1 is MGHRA and CDR2 is YSYEKL. The J segment lost 6 bases and the V segment lost 2 bases, leaving 5 bases of the junction unmatched. The CDR3 DNA follows: TGCGCCAGCAGCCAACAACTAGCGGGGGGGTCGGATACGCAGTATTTT. The encoded protein is CASSQQLAGGSDTQYF.

This chain uses TRBV5-4 with TRBJ2-3; 8 nucleotides match TRBD1. Germline assignment: CDR1 SGHNT and CDR2 YYREEE (reference sequence). This CDR3 has 16 residues. V shed 4 bases and J 5 bases; nucleotides not matched to a gene: 12. The CDR3 region is CASSQKTGEVGDTQYF. CDR3 nucleotides: TGTGCCAGCAGCCAAAAGACAGGGGAGGTGGGAGATACGCAGTATTTT.

The count of this clone is one. This sequence joins TRBV7-9 and TRBJ2-3, with 8 bases matching TRBD2. The CDR3 loop spans 17 amino acids. The junction had 14 bases not matched to a gene; V was cut back by 4 bases and J by 5 bases. CDR1 SEHNR and CDR2 FQNEAQ come from the germline V gene (reference sequence). DNA for the CDR3: TGTGCCAGCAGCTCAGCTCGCCGGGGACTAGATAGAGATACGCAGTATTTT. Translated, it gives CASSSARRGLDRDTQYF.

This clone was seen many times. The gene calls are TRBV5-1 and TRBJ2-3; 14 nucleotides line up with TRBD2. The germline V gene encodes CDR1 SGHRS and CDR2 YFSETQ. The length of the CDR3 is 17 residues. V lost 3 bases, J lost 5 bases, and 8 bases stayed unmatched. This CDR3 is CASSSGTSGRVRDTQYF. CDR3 bases: TGCGCCAGCAGCTCCGGGACTAGCGGGAGAGTAAGAGATACGCAGTATTTT.

The rearrangement uses TRBV6-5 and TRBJ2-1; 8 nucleotides align to TRBD2. V dropped 7 bases and J dropped 4; count of bases not matched to a gene: 3. Germline V gene data show CDR1 as MNHEY and CDR2 as SVGAGI. This CDR3 contains 13 residues. CDR3 region: CASTGGDYNEQFF. CDR3 nucleotides: TGTGCCAGCACGGGGGGGGATTACAATGAGCAGTTCTTC.

This clone has just a few counts. The chain couples TRBV6-5 to TRBJ1-5, with D possibly TRBD1 on 6 matching bases. This CDR3 has 13 residues. Germline CDR1 is MNHEY and CDR2 is SVGAGI. V was pared by 6 bases and J by 7 bases, with 13 bases between. DNA of the CDR3: TGTGCCAGCAGCACACAGGGAGAGCAGCCCCAGCATTTT. This codes for CASSTQGEQPQHF.

The rearrangement uses TRBV14 and TRBJ1-1, with D maybe TRBD1 (6 bases). The CDR3 is 17 residues long. V was shortened by 0 bases and J by 5 bases, with 19 bases between the two germline ends. Germline lookup yields CDR1 SGHDN and CDR2 FVKESK. As DNA, the CDR3 is TGTGCCAGCAGCCAAGATAGTCTGCCGGGGGGGCGGACTGAAGCTTTCTTT. The encoded protein is CASSQDSLPGGRTEAFF.

This clone appeared a single time. The rearrangement links TRBV7-3 to TRBJ1-5, with no clear D. Trimming left V 2 bases short and J 2 bases short, with 10 bases between. Per germline, CDR1 SGHTA and CDR2 FQGTGA. The CDR3 loop spans 15 amino acids. The CDR3 DNA is TGTGCCAGCAGCTTAGAGGCGGGTGGCAATCAGCCCCAGCATTTT. It is translated as CASSLEAGGNQPQHF.

This chain connects TRBV2 to TRBJ1-2, with 8 nucleotides matching TRBD1. This CDR3 region has 13 residues. V shed 6 bases and J 3 bases; nucleotides not matched to a gene: 3. Germline V gives CDR1 SNHLY, CDR2 FYNNEI. For the CDR3, the DNA is TGTGCCAGCAGCCAGACAGGGGACTATGGCTACACCTTC. Protein: CASSQTGDYGYTF.

This chain connects TRBV5-8 to TRBJ1-5, with TRBD1 identical over 8 bases. CDR1 and CDR2 from the germline V gene are SGHTS and YDEGEE. V was clipped by 1 base and J by 6 bases; unmatched bases: 12. The CDR3 contains 17 residues. In DNA, the CDR3 is TGTGCCAGCAGCTTGCGGTCTCAGGGGGCGCGGGGTCAGCCCCAGCATTTT. It is translated as CASSLRSQGARGQPQHF.

The rearrangement joins TRBV5-1 to TRBJ2-3, with a possible D match to TRBD1 (5 bases). V shed 5 bases and J shed 6 bases, with 13 bases lying between them. CDR3 length: 13 amino acids. Per germline, CDR1 SGHRS and CDR2 YFSETQ. CDR3 residues: CASSSGPGDTQYF. CDR3 DNA sequence: TGCGCCAGCAGTTCAGGACCAGGGGATACGCAGTATTTT.

The rearrangement uses TRBV7-9 and TRBJ2-3; possible D gene TRBD2, 7 bases. Germline V gives CDR1 SEHNR, CDR2 FQNEAQ (reference sequence). With 5 bases removed from V and 4 bases from J, the gap between germline ends came to 16 bases. The CDR3 length is 15 residues. The CDR3 loop reads CASSRGLGGPDTQYF. The CDR3 DNA sequence: TGTGCCAGCAGCCGCGGACTAGGGGGGCCAGATACGCAGTATTTT.